This T cell receptor beta chain was sequenced in a study of blood T cell repertoires in COVID-19. Study context: In each case, the material was cDNA or gDNA derived from T cells, B-cell-depleted T cells, or PBMCs.

The CDR3 extends over 13 amino acids. Trimming left V 1 base short and J 5 bases short, with 9 bases between. Germline values: CDR1 SGHNT, CDR2 YYREEE (reference sequence). TCRdb's copy holds only in-frame clones and misses some; the assay was immunoSEQ multiplex PCR. The sample lists about 64,000 clones, about 88% occurring once. This sequence originates from a woman aged 60-70 years with COVID-19, enrolled during active disease. Source material: peripheral blood. V gene TRBV5-4 combines with J gene TRBJ2-5; TRBD2 is a possible D gene (6 bases). The CDR3 is CASSLYGGETQYF. The CDR3 DNA reads as TGTGCCAGCAGCTTGTACGGGGGTGAGACCCAGTACTTC.